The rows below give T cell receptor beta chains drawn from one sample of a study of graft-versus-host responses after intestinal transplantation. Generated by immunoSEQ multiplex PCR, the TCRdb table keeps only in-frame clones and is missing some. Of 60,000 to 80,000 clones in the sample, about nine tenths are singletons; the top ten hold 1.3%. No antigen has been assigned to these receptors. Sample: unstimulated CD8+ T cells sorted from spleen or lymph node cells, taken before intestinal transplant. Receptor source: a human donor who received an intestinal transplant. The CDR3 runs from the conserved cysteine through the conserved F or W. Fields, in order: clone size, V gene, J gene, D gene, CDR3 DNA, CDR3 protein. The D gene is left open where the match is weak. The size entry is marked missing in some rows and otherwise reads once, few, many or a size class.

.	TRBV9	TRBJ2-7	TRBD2	TGTGCCAGCGCCCTAGCGGATACCTACGAGCAGTACTTC	CASALADTYEQYF
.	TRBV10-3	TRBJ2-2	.	TGTGCCATCCGAGAGAACACCGGGGAGCTGTTTTTT	CAIRENTGELFF
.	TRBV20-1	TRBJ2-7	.	TGCAGTGCTAGAGGGTCGGGCGAGCAGTACTTC	CSARGSGEQYF
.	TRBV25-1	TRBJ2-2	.	TGTGCCAGCGAAGGGGCCGGGGAGCTGTTTTTT	CASEGAGELFF
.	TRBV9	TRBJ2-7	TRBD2	TGTGCCAGCAGCGCCGGGACTAGCGGGGTGTACGAGCAGTACTTC	CASSAGTSGVYEQYF
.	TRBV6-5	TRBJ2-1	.	TGTGCCAGCAGTTACTCGAGGGCGTACAATGAGCAGTTCTTC	CASSYSRAYNEQFF
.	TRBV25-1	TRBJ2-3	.	TGTGCCAGTTCAGCAGATACGCAGTATTTT	CASSADTQYF
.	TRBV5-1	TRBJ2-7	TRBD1	TGCGCCAGCAGCTTGCAGCAGGGGGCAGCTAAAGAGCAGTACTTC	CASSLQQGAAKEQYF
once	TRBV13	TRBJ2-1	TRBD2	TGTGCCAGCAGCCCCTTGGCGGGGGGAAACAATGAGCAGTTCTTC	CASSPLAGGNNEQFF
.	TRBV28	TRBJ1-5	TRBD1	TGTGCCAGCAGTTTACAGGGACAGCCAAATCAGCCCCAGCATTTT	CASSLQGQPNQPQHF
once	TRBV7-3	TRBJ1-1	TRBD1	TGTGCCAGCAGCTTCTCAACAGGGGTGAACACTGAAGCTTTCTTT	CASSFSTGVNTEAFF
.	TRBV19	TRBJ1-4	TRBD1	TGTGCCAGTAGCCTATCGGGACAGGGTGGGTTCGTAGATGAAAAACTGTTTTTT	CASSLSGQGGFVDEKLFF
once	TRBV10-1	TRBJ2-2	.	TGCGCCAGCAGTACAGGGATTGGGGAGCTGTTTTTT	CASSTGIGELFF
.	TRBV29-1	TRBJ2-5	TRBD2	TGCAGCGTTGAGGCCCCCAGAGCGGGAGAACACCAAGAGACCCAGTACTTC	CSVEAPRAGEHQETQYF
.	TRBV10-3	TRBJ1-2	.	TGTGCCATCAGTGACCCTGAGACAGACTTTCAACTATATGGCTACACCTTC	CAISDPETDFQLYGYTF
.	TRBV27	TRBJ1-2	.	TGTGCCAGCAAGTTGGGGGGAAACTATGGCTACACCTTC	CASKLGGNYGYTF
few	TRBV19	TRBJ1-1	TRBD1	TGTGCCAGTAGCCCGGGACAGGGGGGCACTGAAGCTTTCTTT	CASSPGQGGTEAFF
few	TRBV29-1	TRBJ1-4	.	TGCAGCGTTCGGCAGGGTGGTGAAAAACTGTTTTTT	CSVRQGGEKLFF
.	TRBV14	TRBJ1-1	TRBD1	TGTGCCAGCAGCCAGACAGGGGGCCAAGCTTTCTTT	CASSQTGGQAFF
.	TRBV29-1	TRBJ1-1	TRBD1	TGCAGCATACACAGGGGGGTAAACACTGAAGCTTTCTTT	CSIHRGVNTEAFF
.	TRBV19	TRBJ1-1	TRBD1	TGTGCCAGTAGTATGAGGTACGGGACAGGGGCCCATGCTGAAGCTTTCTTT	CASSMRYGTGAHAEAFF
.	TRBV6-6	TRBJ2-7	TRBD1	TGTGCCAGCAGTTTAGGGACAGGGGGGTACGAGCAGTACTTC	CASSLGTGGYEQYF
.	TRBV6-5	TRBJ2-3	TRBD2	TGTGCCAGCAGAATGGGGGGGGATACGCAGTATTTT	CASRMGGDTQYF
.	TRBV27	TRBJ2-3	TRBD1	TGTGCCAGCAGTTACGGGACAGGGTTTACAGATACGCAGTATTTT	CASSYGTGFTDTQYF
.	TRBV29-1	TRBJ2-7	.	TGCAGCGCCGTCCCGCCGGGTAACTACGAGCAGTACTTC	CSAVPPGNYEQYF
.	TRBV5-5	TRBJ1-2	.	TGTGCCAGCAGCTTGGAGTTGGGGGGGAGTGGGGTTGACTATGGCTACACCTTC	CASSLELGGSGVDYGYTF
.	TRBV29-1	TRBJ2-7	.	TGCAGCGTGAAGGGCCTAATATCGGGACAATCTCTCGAGCAGTACTTC	CSVKGLISGQSLEQYF
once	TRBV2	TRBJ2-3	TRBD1	TGTGCCAGCAGGGCCGGGACAGATAGCACAGATACGCAGTATTTT	CASRAGTDSTDTQYF
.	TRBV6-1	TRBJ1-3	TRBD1	TGTGCCAGCAAAAGGACAGGGGGAAACACCATATATTTT	CASKRTGGNTIYF
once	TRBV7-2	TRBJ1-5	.	TGTGCCAGCAGCCAGACACCTTATAGCAATCAGCCCCAGCATTTT	CASSQTPYSNQPQHF
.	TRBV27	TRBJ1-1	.	TGTGCCAGCAGTTTATCCCAGGGCAGTGAAGCTTTCTTT	CASSLSQGSEAFF
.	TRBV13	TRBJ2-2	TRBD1	TGTGCCAGCAGCCCAGACAGGGGGCGTAGCACCGGGGAGCTGTTTTTT	CASSPDRGRSTGELFF
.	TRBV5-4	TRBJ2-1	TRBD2	TGTGCCAGCAGCTCGGGGGGGGAGCAGTTCTTC	CASSSGGEQFF
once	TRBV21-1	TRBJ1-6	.	TGTGCCAGCAGCAGTGGAGAATCACCCCTCCACTTT	CASSSGESPLHF
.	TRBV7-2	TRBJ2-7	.	TGTGCCAGCCTCGGACAGACATCCTACGAGCAGTACTTC	CASLGQTSYEQYF
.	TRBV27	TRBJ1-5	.	TGTGCCAGCAGCTCGATCGCGGGTGTTCGGACGGGTCAGCCCCAGCATTTT	CASSSIAGVRTGQPQHF
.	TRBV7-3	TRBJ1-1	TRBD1	TGTGCCAGCACCGAAGGGGGCAACGCTGAAGCTTTCTTT	CASTEGGNAEAFF
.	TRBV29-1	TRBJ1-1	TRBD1	TGCAGCGTGCCGGGACAGGGGGCTCGGTACACTGAAGCTTTCTTT	CSVPGQGARYTEAFF
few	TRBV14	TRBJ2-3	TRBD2	TGTGCCAGCAGCCAAGTTGGGCGGGGGTCCGATACGCAGTATTTT	CASSQVGRGSDTQYF
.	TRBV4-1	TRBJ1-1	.	TGCGCCAGCAGCCAAGAGCAGGCCTCGAACACTGAAGCTTTCTTT	CASSQEQASNTEAFF
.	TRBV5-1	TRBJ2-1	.	TGCGCCAGCAGCTGGACATGGCATGAGCAGTTCTTC	CASSWTWHEQFF
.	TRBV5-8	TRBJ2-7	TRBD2	TGTGCCAGCAGCTTGCGACCCGGGGGGGCCTACGAGCAGTACTTC	CASSLRPGGAYEQYF
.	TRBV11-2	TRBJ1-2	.	TGTGCCAGCAGCTTAGGGGCACGTTGGTGGGTTTCTAACTATGGCTACACCTTC	CASSLGARWWVSNYGYTF
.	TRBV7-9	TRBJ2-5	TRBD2	TGTGCCAGCAGCTTAATGCTAGCGGTGGCCCAAGAGACCCAGTACTTC	CASSLMLAVAQETQYF
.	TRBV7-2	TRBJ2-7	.	TGTGCCAGCAGCTTAGAGGCGGCTTACTACGAGCAGTACTTC	CASSLEAAYYEQYF
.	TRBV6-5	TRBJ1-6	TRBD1	TGTGCCAGCAGTTACGAAGGGACAGCTTATTCACCCCTCCACTTT	CASSYEGTAYSPLHF
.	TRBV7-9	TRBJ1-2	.	TGTGCCAGCAGTAGCGGGACTTTCAACTATGGCTACACCTTC	CASSSGTFNYGYTF
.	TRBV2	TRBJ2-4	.	TGTGCCAGCAGTGAATGGGGGGGACAGGAAAACATTCAGTACTTC	CASSEWGGQENIQYF
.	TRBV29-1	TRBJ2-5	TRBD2	TGCAGCGCCCCGGGGGGACAAGAGACCCAGTACTTC	CSAPGGQETQYF
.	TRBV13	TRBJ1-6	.	TGTGCCAGCAGCTTAGGTCGGTATTATAATTCACCCCTCCACTTT	CASSLGRYYNSPLHF
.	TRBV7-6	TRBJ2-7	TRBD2	TGTGCCAGCAGCTTAGAATGGGGGGGCGAGCAGTACTTC	CASSLEWGGEQYF
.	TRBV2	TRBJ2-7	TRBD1	TGTGCCAGCAGTGGGGGGGACAGGGTTTACTACGAGCAGTACTTC	CASSGGDRVYYEQYF
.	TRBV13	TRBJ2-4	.	TGTGCCAGCAGCTTAGAGGAGGGGGGGAACATTCAGTACTTC	CASSLEEGGNIQYF
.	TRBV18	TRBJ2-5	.	TGTGCCAGCTCACCAGGGGGGACGGATGCTCTCCAAGAGACCCAGTACTTC	CASSPGGTDALQETQYF